Sequencing of this T cell receptor (beta chain) was carried out in a study of CD8+CD57+ T cells in acquired aplastic anemia. The wider study: The study obtained an average of 3.2 ug of DNA from sorted CD4+ and CD8+ cells.

A note on this clonotype: The antigen remains unidentified.

Patients who underwent sequencing had shown CD8+CD57+ cell expansion by flow cytometry. All patients had severe acquired aplastic anemia. At blood sampling, none of the patients had yet received therapy. Genomic DNA acted as the template from which TCR beta VDJ combination and CDR3 sequence profiling were carried out. TCRdb re-called the reads with MiXCR, one entry per CDR3 protein. Of over 150,000 distinct CDR3 sequences in the sample, around 75% were seen once. CDR3 size: 15 residues. Germline CDR1 DFQATT, CDR2 SNEGSKA (reference sequence). Trimming took off 4 bases at V and 1 base at J, with 13 bases between the two ends. Study-wide results and caveats: Found in both controls and patients were around 31 CD8+ CDR3 sequences.

The V gene is TRBV20-1, the J gene TRBJ2-2, with D possibly matching TRBD1 (6 bases). The sequence was obtained from a human donor with aplastic anemia. Source material: sorted CD4+, CD8+, or CD8+CD57+ T cells (not recorded which) from PBMCs. The CDR3 here is CSAIFGQLNTGELFF. CDR3 sequence (DNA): TGCAGTGCTATATTCGGACAGCTGAACACCGGGGAGCTGTTTTTT.